This T cell receptor beta chain comes out of a study of T cell changes during pregnancy in multiple sclerosis. The CDR3 has 15 amino acids. Germline-derived CDR1 and CDR2 are PRHDT and FYEKMQ (reference sequence). V lost 4 bases to trimming and J lost 2 bases; unmatched junction nucleotides: 5. Clones were read by immunoSEQ multiplex PCR, and TCRdb kept only the in-frame ones, dropping some. The profile shows around 33,000 clones, approximately 90% of them singletons. This chain connects TRBV13 to TRBJ2-3; 8 bases are shared with TRBD2. This material consisted of CD8+ T cells from peripheral blood mononuclear cells, taken in the third trimester of pregnancy. The receptor was derived from a female donor with multiple sclerosis, enrolled in a pregnancy study. The DNA for the CDR3 is TGTGCCAGCAGCTCCCGCGGGGGGCCCACAGATACGCAGTATTTT. This sequence encodes CASSSRGGPTDTQYF.